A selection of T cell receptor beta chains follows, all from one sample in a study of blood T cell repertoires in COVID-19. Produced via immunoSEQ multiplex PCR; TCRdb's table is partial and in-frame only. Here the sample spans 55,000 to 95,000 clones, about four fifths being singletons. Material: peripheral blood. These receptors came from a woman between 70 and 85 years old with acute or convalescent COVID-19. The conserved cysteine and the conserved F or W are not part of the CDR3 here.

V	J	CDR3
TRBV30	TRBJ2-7	AWSVRGRSYEQY
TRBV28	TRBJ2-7	ASSYGLSYEQY
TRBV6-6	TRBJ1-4	ASSRDWNEKLF
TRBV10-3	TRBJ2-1	AISEREEQF
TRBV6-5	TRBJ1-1	ASSFQALNTEAF
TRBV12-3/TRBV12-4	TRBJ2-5	ASSPTGLPQY
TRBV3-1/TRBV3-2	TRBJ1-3	ASSPLGGGNTIY
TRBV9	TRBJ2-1	ASSDRLAEGNEQF
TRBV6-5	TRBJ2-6	ASSYSSVPGFNVLT
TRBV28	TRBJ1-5	ASSPTGGRGNQPQH
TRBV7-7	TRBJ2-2	ASSSSGEGQGTGELF
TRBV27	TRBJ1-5	ASSSLGGSNQPQH
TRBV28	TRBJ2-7	ASRFYRAQQY
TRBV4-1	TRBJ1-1	ASSQEWVRANTEAF
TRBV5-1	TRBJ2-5	ASSLGWLAEQETQY
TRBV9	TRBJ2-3	ASSVVAGDRY
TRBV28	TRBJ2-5	ASNAGAGMETQY
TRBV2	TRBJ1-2	ASRAAASNYGYT
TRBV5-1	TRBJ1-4	ASSLGDGQGGSRREKLF
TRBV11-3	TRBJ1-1	ASSFQVRGTEAF
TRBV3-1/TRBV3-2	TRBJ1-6	ASSLGQVNSPLH
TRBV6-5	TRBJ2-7	ASSYGTSGTYEQY
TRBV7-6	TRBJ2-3	ASSGDRNTDTQY
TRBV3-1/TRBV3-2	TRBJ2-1	ASSQEPRGGYNEQF
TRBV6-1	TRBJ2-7	ASSEAWTGSYEQY
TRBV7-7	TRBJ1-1	ASSFNRGTEAF
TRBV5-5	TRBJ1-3	ASSLSPPRREHSGNTIY
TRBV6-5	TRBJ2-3	ASSRQDSSTDTQY
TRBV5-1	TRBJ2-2	ASSLTSTRHSGELF
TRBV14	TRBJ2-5	ASSQDAGETQY
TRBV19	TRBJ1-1	AIPCLLQGVNTEAF
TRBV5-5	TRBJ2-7	ASSLGPSGQGPEQY
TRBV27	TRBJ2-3	ASSLGLAGGSRWY
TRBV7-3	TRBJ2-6	ASSLTGGSGANVLT
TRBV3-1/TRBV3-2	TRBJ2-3	ASSQVGTSGRLTDTQY
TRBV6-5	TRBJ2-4	ASSLLGTRQNIQY
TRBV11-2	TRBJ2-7	ASSPGDRLGEQY
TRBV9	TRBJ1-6	ASSSRGGDYNSPLH
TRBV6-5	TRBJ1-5	ASRTDLNQPQH
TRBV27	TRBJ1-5	ASKTAHSGNQPQH
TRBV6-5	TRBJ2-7	ASSSAASYEQY
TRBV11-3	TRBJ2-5	ASSLASLAGGPGETQY
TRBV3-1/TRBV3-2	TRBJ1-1	ASSQLVAGTEAF
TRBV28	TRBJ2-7	ASTTGGGRPSYEQY
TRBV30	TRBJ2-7	AWSKVWGTGGEQY
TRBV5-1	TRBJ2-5	ASSSGQVETQY
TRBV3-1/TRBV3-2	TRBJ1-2	ASSQLAWSRGYT
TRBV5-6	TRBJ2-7	ASSLDFSYEQY
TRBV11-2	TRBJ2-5	ASSPQSLVETQY
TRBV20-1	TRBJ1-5	SASRGGVYNQPQH
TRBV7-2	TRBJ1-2	ASSPPSVGRGYGYT
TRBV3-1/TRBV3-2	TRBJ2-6	ASSPLAGGGSGANVLT
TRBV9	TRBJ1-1	ASSVVSGDEAF
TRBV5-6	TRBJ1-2	ASSLYSVLPRGYT